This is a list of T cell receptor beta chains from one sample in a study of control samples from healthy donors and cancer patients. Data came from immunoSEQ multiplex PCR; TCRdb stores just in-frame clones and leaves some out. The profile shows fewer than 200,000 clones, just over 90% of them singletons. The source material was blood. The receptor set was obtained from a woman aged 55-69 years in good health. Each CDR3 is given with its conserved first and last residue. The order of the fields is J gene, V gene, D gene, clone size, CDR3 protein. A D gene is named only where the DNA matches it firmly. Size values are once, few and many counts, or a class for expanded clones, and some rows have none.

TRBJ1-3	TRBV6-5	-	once	CASSYDRLRNTIYF
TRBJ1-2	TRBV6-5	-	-	CASRARGMGGYTF
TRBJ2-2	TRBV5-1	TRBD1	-	CASSPRRGYDTGELFF
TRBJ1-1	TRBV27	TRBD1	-	CASSPKGQGLMNTEAFF
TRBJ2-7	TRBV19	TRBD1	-	CASSRDSYYEQYF
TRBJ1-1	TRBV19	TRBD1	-	CASSTRTGQTEAFF
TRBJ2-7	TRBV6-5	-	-	CASSSGPRSYEQYF
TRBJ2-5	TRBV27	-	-	CASSGPAETQYF
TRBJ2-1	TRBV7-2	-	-	CASSFRTGRGNEQFF
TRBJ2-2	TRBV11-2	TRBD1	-	CASSSQGVGELFF
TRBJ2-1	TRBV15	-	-	CATRGVYNEQFF
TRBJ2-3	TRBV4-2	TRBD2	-	CASSRSGTSGGDTQYF
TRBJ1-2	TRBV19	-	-	CASSAGDGYGYTF
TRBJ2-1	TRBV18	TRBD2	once	CASSPQRDGEQFF
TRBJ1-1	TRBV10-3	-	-	CATDQGPNTEAFF
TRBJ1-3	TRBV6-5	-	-	CASRNRAGNTIYF
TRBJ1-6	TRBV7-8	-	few	CASSPRPRSYNSPLHF
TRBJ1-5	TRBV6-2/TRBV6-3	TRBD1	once	CASSYRRDRGHQPQHF
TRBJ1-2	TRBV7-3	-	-	CASSLQGFNGYTF
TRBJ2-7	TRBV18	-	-	CASSSSSVLSYEQYF